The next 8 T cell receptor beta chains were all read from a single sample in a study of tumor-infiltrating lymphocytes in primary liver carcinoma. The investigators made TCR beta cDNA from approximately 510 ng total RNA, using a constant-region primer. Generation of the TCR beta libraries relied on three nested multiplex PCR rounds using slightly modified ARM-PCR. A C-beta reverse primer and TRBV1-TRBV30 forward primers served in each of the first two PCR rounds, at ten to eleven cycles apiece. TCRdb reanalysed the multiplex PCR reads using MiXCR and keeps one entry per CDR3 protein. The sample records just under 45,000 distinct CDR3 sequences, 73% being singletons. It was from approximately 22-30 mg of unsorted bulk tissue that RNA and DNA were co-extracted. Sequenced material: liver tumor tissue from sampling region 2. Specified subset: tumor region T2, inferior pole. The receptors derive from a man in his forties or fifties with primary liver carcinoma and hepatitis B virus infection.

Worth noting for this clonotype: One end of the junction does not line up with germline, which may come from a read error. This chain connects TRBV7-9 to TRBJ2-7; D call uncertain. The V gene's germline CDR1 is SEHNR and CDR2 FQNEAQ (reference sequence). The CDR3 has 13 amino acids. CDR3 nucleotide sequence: TGTGCCAGCAGTTTAGGCAGCTCCTACGGGCAGTACTTC. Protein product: CASSLGSSYGQYF.

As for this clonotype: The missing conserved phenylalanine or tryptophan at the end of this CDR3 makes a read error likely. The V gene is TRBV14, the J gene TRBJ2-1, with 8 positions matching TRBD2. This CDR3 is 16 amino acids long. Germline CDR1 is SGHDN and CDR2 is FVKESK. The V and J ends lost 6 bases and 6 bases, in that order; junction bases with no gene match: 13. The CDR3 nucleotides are TGTGCCAGCAGTGCCGTAGCGGGATGGCTAAGCAATGAGCAGTTCCTC. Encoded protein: CASSAVAGWLSNEQFL.

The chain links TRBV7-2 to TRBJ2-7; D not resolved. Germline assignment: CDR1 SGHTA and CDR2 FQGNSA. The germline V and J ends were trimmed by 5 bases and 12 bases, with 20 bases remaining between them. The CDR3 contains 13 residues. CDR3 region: CASSGRLSERVYF. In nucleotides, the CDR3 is TGTGCCAGCAGCGGGCGGTTGAGCGAGCGAGTGTACTTC. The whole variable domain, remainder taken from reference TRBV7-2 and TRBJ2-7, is GAGVSQSPSNKVTEKGKDVELRCDPISGHTALYWYRQSLGQGLEFLIYFQGNSAPDKSGLPSDRFSAERTGGSVSTLTIQRTQQEDSAVYLCASSGRLSERVYFGPGTRLTVT.

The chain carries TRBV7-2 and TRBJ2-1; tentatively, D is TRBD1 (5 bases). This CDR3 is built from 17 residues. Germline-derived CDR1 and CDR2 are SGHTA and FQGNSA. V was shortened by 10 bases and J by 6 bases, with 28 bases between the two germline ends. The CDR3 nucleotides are TGTGCCAACAGTCCACACGCCGGGCCGGGCAGGGCCAATGAGCAGTTCTTC. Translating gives CANSPHAGPGRANEQFF.

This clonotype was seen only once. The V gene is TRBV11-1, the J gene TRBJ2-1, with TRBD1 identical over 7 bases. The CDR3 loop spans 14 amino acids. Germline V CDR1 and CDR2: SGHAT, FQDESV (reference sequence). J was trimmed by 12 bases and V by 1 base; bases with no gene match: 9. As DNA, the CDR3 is TGTGCCAGCAGCTTAGGCTCAGGGGACAGTGGGCAGTTCTTC. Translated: CASSLGSGDSGQFF.

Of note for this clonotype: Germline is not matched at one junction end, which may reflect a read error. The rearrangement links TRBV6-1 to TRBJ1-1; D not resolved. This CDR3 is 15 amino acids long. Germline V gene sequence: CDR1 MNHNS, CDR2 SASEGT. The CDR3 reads CVSSVVHGVNTEAFF. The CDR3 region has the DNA TGTGTCAGCAGTGTAGTACACGGAGTGAACACTGAAGCTTTCTTT.

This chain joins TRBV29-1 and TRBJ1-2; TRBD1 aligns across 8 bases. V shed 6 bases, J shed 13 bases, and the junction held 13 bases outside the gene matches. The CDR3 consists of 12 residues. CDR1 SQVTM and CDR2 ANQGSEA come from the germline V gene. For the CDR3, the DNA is TGCAGCGTAAGGACAGGGAGAGATATCTGCACCTTC. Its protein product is CSVRTGRDICTF.

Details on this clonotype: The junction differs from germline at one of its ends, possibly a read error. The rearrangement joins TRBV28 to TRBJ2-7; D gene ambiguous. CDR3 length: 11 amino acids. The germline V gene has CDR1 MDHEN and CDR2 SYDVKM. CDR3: CVSSAPIEQYF. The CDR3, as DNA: TGTGTCAGCAGTGCCCCGATCGAGCAGTACTTC.